A selection of T cell receptor beta chains follows, all from one sample in a study of shared clonotypes between healthy human individuals. The method was immunoSEQ multiplex PCR; TCRdb's version includes in-frame clones alone and lacks a portion of them. The data contain roughly 2.5 million clones, approximately 90% of them singletons. The source material was naive CD4+ T cells sorted from blood. Source of these receptors: a man between 18 and 29 years old in good health. Both conserved end residues are part of each CDR3. A D gene is named only where the DNA matches it firmly. Size is stated for part of the rows, as once, few or many counts, or as a class when the clone is expanded.

CDR3 length | J gene | D gene | V gene | clone size | CDR3 protein | CDR3 DNA
17 | TRBJ1-5 | . | TRBV11-3 | . | CASSLGLGQWGNQPQHF | TGTGCCAGCAGCTTAGGTTTGGGGCAGTGGGGCAATCAGCCCCAGCATTTT
16 | TRBJ1-1 | TRBD1 | TRBV7-9 | . | CASSPEGGVPNTEAFF | TGTGCCAGCAGCCCGGAAGGGGGCGTCCCGAACACTGAAGCTTTCTTT
14 | TRBJ1-1 | TRBD1 | TRBV19 | . | CASTPTGGSTEAFF | TGTGCCAGTACCCCAACAGGGGGGAGCACTGAAGCTTTCTTT
14 | TRBJ2-2 | . | TRBV2 | . | CASRRDGRTGELFF | TGTGCCAGCAGGAGGGACGGCAGGACCGGGGAGCTGTTTTTT
15 | TRBJ2-2 | . | TRBV18 | . | CASSPQGTNTGELFF | TGTGCCAGCTCACCCCAGGGGACGAACACCGGGGAGCTGTTTTTT
15 | TRBJ2-3 | TRBD1 | TRBV6-1 | . | CASSARDSSTDTQYF | TGTGCCAGCAGCGCCCGGGACAGTAGCACAGATACGCAGTATTTT
14 | TRBJ2-7 | TRBD1 | TRBV7-8 | . | CASSSDRASYEQYF | TGTGCCAGCAGCTCGGACAGGGCTTCCTACGAGCAGTACTTC
15 | TRBJ2-1 | TRBD2 | TRBV27 | . | CASSSLAGVAVEQFF | TGTGCCAGCAGTTCCTTAGCGGGAGTGGCGGTTGAGCAGTTCTTC
14 | TRBJ1-2 | . | TRBV28 | . | CASSFRDVAYGYTF | TGTGCCAGCAGTTTCCGGGACGTCGCCTATGGCTACACCTTC
14 | TRBJ2-2 | . | TRBV11-2 | . | CASSFRQNTGELFF | TGTGCCAGCAGCTTCAGACAGAACACCGGGGAGCTGTTTTTT
16 | TRBJ2-2 | TRBD2 | TRBV2 | . | CASRQHGGRNTGELFF | TGTGCCAGCCGCCAACACGGCGGGAGGAACACCGGGGAGCTGTTTTTT
16 | TRBJ1-5 | . | TRBV7-9 | . | CASSHRTADSNQPQHF | TGTGCCAGCAGCCATCGGACAGCAGATAGCAATCAGCCCCAGCATTTT
11 | TRBJ1-3 | . | TRBV18 | . | CASSPGNTIYF | TGTGCCAGCTCACCGGGGAACACCATATATTTT
16 | TRBJ1-6 | TRBD1 | TRBV11-2 | . | CASSSIQGEVNSPLHF | TGTGCCAGCAGCTCTATACAGGGGGAGGTAAATTCACCCCTCCACTTT
11 | TRBJ2-7 | . | TRBV21-1 | . | CASSALYEQYF | TGTGCCAGCAGCGCCCTCTACGAGCAGTACTTC
15 | TRBJ1-2 | . | TRBV6-5 | . | CASSYGQAVGYGYTF | TGTGCCAGCAGTTACGGGCAGGCTGTAGGATATGGCTACACCTTC
15 | TRBJ1-1 | . | TRBV18 | . | CASSPQTGGDTEAFF | TGTGCCAGCTCACCACAAACGGGGGGGGACACTGAAGCTTTCTTT
14 | TRBJ1-4 | TRBD1 | TRBV28 | . | CATSAGGPNEKLFF | TGTGCCACGTCCGCAGGGGGCCCTAATGAAAAACTGTTTTTT
15 | TRBJ2-1 | TRBD2 | TRBV7-2 | . | CASSLARGVYNEQFF | TGTGCCAGCAGCTTAGCGCGGGGGGTTTACAATGAGCAGTTCTTC
17 | TRBJ2-5 | . | TRBV15 | once | CATSRAQRGSLGETQYF | TGTGCCACCAGCAGAGCCCAGAGAGGCAGCCTAGGAGAGACCCAGTACTTC
13 | TRBJ1-1 | . | TRBV29-1 | . | CSVVTVMNTEAFF | TGCAGCGTTGTAACAGTTATGAACACTGAAGCTTTCTTT
16 | TRBJ1-2 | . | TRBV5-4 | . | CASSLSMGRSNYGYTF | TGTGCCAGCAGCTTATCCATGGGGAGATCTAACTATGGCTACACCTTC
15 | TRBJ1-2 | TRBD1 | TRBV10-3 | . | CAISESGQHNYGYTF | TGTGCCATCAGTGAGTCGGGACAGCATAACTATGGCTACACCTTC
16 | TRBJ2-3 | TRBD2 | TRBV10-3 | . | CAISELAGASTDTQYF | TGTGCCATCAGTGAACTAGCGGGGGCTAGCACAGATACGCAGTATTTT
15 | TRBJ2-7 | . | TRBV18 | . | CASSPPGWGGYEQYF | TGTGCCAGCTCACCACCCGGGTGGGGTGGCTACGAGCAGTACTTC
14 | TRBJ2-7 | . | TRBV10-3 | once | CAISENRGGNEQYF | TGTGCCATCAGTGAGAACAGGGGGGGAAACGAGCAGTACTTC
15 | TRBJ1-5 | . | TRBV7-9 | . | CASSLGGQGHQPQHF | TGTGCCAGCAGCTTGGGCGGGCAGGGCCATCAGCCCCAGCATTTT
11 | TRBJ2-7 | TRBD1 | TRBV19 | . | CASGDRDEQYF | TGTGCCAGTGGGGACAGGGATGAGCAGTACTTC
15 | TRBJ2-5 | TRBD1 | TRBV6-1 | . | CASSEQGQGGETQYF | TGTGCCAGCAGTGAACAGGGACAGGGGGGCGAGACCCAGTACTTC
13 | TRBJ2-7 | . | TRBV7-9 | . | CASTLSPTDEQYF | TGTGCCAGCACCCTATCCCCTACAGACGAGCAGTACTTC
15 | TRBJ2-7 | . | TRBV16 | . | CASSQDGTPMDEQYF | TGTGCCAGCAGCCAGGACGGGACACCCATGGACGAGCAGTACTTC
12 | TRBJ2-1 | . | TRBV29-1 | . | CSVSRGYNEQFF | TGCAGCGTATCGCGGGGCTACAATGAGCAGTTCTTC
15 | TRBJ2-7 | . | TRBV7-9 | . | CASDGQGTSSYEQYF | TGTGCCAGCGACGGACAAGGAACGAGCTCCTACGAGCAGTACTTC
15 | TRBJ1-5 | . | TRBV6-1 | . | CASIQAGESNQPQHF | TGTGCCAGCATCCAAGCAGGGGAGAGCAATCAGCCCCAGCATTTT
17 | TRBJ2-6 | TRBD1 | TRBV5-1 | . | CASGPGQGNSGANVLTF | TGCGCCAGCGGACCGGGACAGGGCAACTCTGGGGCCAACGTCCTGACTTTC
16 | TRBJ2-1 | TRBD2 | TRBV19 | . | CASDFGLAGEYNEQFF | TGTGCCAGCGACTTTGGACTAGCGGGGGAATACAATGAGCAGTTCTTC
15 | TRBJ2-3 | TRBD2 | TRBV5-1 | . | CASRPTSGSTDTQYF | TGCGCCAGCCGCCCCACTAGCGGAAGCACAGATACGCAGTATTTT
15 | TRBJ2-5 | TRBD2 | TRBV7-6 | . | CASSLSGRGEETQYF | TGTGCCAGCAGCTTAAGCGGGAGGGGGGAAGAGACCCAGTACTTC
12 | TRBJ2-5 | . | TRBV11-2 | . | CASSLTGETQYF | TGTGCCAGCAGCTTAACAGGAGAGACCCAGTACTTC
13 | TRBJ1-5 | . | TRBV28 | . | CASSTLGDQPQHF | TGTGCCAGCAGTACCCTGGGGGATCAGCCCCAGCATTTT
13 | TRBJ2-3 | . | TRBV2 | . | CASRVDSADTQYF | TGTGCCAGCAGGGTGGATAGCGCGGATACGCAGTATTTT
16 | TRBJ2-1 | . | TRBV28 | . | CASSLFAEGDPVSRFF | TGTGCCAGCAGTTTATTCGCTGAGGGCGATCCCGTCTCCCGGTTCTTC
14 | TRBJ1-1 | TRBD1 | TRBV2 | . | CASSDQGAGTEAFF | TGTGCCAGCAGTGATCAGGGGGCCGGTACTGAAGCTTTCTTT
13 | TRBJ2-1 | . | TRBV5-1 | . | CASSFPGGAEQFF | TGCGCCAGCAGCTTCCCAGGGGGGGCAGAGCAGTTCTTC
17 | TRBJ2-2 | TRBD2 | TRBV5-1 | . | CASRPTSGGASTGELFF | TGCGCCAGCAGGCCGACTAGCGGGGGGGCGAGCACCGGGGAGCTGTTTTTT
16 | TRBJ2-3 | TRBD2 | TRBV18 | . | CASSPPSGGTTDTQYF | TGTGCCAGCTCACCACCGAGCGGGGGGACCACAGATACGCAGTATTTT
14 | TRBJ1-5 | TRBD1 | TRBV5-1 | . | CASREAGGNQPQHF | TGCGCCAGCAGGGAGGCAGGGGGAAATCAGCCCCAGCATTTT
16 | TRBJ2-3 | TRBD2 | TRBV19 | . | CASSSLGTSGTDTQYF | TGTGCCAGTAGTAGCCTGGGGACTAGCGGCACAGATACGCAGTATTTT
13 | TRBJ1-2 | TRBD1 | TRBV6-1 | . | CASSAGQNYGYTF | TGTGCCAGCAGTGCGGGACAGAACTATGGCTACACCTTC
15 | TRBJ1-2 | TRBD1 | TRBV6-1 | . | CASSETAQDRASYTF | TGTGCCAGCAGTGAAACCGCTCAAGACAGGGCCAGCTACACCTTC
11 | TRBJ2-7 | . | TRBV28 | . | CASSKGPEQYF | TGTGCCAGCAGTAAGGGTCCCGAGCAGTACTTC
15 | TRBJ2-6 | . | TRBV7-9 | once | CASSFNLDGANVLTF | TGTGCCAGCAGCTTTAACCTAGATGGGGCCAACGTCCTGACTTTC
15 | TRBJ2-1 | TRBD2 | TRBV9 | . | CASSVALAEGNEQFF | TGTGCCAGCAGCGTAGCCCTAGCGGAGGGAAATGAGCAGTTCTTC
16 | TRBJ2-6 | TRBD1 | TRBV7-9 | . | CASSQGQGSGANVLTF | TGTGCCAGCAGCCAAGGACAGGGATCTGGGGCCAACGTCCTGACTTTC
16 | TRBJ1-5 | TRBD1 | TRBV19 | . | CASSIVRQGGNQPQHF | TGTGCCAGTAGTATCGTTCGGCAGGGGGGCAATCAGCCCCAGCATTTT